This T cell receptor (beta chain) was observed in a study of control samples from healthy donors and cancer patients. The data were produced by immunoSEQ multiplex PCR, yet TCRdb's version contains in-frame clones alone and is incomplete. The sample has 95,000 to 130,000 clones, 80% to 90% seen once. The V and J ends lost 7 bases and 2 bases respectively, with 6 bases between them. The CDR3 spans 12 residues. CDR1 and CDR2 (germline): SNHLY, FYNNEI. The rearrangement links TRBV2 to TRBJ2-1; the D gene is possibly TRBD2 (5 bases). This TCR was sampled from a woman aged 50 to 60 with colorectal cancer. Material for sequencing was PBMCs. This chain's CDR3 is CASKTTYNEQFF. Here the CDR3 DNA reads TGTGCCAGCAAGACTACCTACAATGAGCAGTTCTTC. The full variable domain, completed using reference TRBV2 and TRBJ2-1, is EPEVTQTPSHQVTQMGQEVILRCVPISNHLYFYWYRQILGQKVEFLVSFYNNEISEKSEIFDDQFSVERPDGSNFTLKIRSTKLEDSAMYFCASKTTYNEQFFGPGTRLTVL.